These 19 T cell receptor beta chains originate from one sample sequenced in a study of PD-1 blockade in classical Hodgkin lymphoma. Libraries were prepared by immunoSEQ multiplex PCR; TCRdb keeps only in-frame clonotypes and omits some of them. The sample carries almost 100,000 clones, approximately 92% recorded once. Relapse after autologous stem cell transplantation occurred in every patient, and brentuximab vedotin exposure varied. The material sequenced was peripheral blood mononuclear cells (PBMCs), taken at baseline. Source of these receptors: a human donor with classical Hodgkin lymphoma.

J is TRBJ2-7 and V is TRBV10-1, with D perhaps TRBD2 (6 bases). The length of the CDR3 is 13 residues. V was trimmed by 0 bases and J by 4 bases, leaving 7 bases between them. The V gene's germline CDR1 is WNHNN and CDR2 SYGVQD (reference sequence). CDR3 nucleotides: TGCGCCAGCAGTGAGTCGGCGGGATACGAGCAGTACTTC. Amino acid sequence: CASSESAGYEQYF.

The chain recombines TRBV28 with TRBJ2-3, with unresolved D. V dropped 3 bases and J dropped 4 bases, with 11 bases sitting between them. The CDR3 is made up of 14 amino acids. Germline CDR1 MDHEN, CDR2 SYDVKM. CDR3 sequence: CASSFWAKADTQYF. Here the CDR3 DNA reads TGTGCCAGCAGTTTCTGGGCTAAAGCAGATACGCAGTATTTT.

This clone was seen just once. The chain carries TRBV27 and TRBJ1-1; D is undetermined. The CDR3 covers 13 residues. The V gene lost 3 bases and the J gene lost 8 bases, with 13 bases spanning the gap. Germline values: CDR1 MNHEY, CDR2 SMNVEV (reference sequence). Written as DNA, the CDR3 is TGTGCCAGCAGTTTTGGACCTGGACCGGAAGCTTTCTTT. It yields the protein CASSFGPGPEAFF.

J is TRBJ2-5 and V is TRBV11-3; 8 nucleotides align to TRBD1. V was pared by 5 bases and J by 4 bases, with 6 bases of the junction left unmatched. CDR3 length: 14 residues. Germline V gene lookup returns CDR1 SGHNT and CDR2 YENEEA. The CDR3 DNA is TGTGCCAGCAGCCGACAGGGGTTAGGAGAGACCCAGTACTTC. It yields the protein CASSRQGLGETQYF.

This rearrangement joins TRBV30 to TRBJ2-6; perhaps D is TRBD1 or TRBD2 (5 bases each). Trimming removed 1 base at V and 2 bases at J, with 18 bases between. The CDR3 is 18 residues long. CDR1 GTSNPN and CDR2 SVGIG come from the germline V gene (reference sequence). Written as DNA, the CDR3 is TGTGCCTGGAGTGGACGCAGAGGGGCGCCCCCTGGGGCCAACGTCCTGACTTTC. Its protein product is CAWSGRRGAPPGANVLTF.

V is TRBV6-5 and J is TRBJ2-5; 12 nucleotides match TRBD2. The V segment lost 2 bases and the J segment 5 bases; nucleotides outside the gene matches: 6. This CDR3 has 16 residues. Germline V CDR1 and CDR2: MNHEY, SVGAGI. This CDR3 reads CASSYRSSGRAETQYF. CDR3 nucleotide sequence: TGTGCCAGCAGTTACCGTTCTAGCGGGAGGGCTGAGACCCAGTACTTC.

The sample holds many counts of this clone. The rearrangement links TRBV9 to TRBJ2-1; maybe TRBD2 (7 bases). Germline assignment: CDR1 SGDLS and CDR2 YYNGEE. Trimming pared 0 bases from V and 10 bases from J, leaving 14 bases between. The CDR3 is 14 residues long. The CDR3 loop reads CASSVVKGGKEQFF. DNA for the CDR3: TGTGCCAGCAGCGTAGTTAAGGGGGGGAAGGAGCAGTTCTTC.

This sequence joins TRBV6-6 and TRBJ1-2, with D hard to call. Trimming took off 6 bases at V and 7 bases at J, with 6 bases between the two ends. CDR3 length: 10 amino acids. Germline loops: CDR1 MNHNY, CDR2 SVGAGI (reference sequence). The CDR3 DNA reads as TGTGCCAGCAGGGATGCTGGCTACACCTTC. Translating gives CASRDAGYTF.

CDR3 nucleotides: TGTGCCAGTAGACCCCTAGGACAGACTTCTGGAAACACCATATATTTT. Amino acid sequence: CASRPLGQTSGNTIYF. The V gene is TRBV19, the J gene TRBJ1-3; D might be TRBD1 (6 bases). Looked up from germline, CDR1 is LNHDA and CDR2 is SQIVND (reference sequence). This CDR3 contains 16 residues. Between the trimmed V and J ends, which lost 6 bases and 1 base, there was a span of 16 bases.

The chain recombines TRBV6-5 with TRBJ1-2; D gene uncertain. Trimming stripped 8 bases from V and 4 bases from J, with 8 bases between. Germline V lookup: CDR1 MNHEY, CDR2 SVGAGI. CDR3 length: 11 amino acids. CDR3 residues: CASSTGYGYTF. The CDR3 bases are TGTGCCAGCTCCACCGGCTATGGCTACACCTTC.

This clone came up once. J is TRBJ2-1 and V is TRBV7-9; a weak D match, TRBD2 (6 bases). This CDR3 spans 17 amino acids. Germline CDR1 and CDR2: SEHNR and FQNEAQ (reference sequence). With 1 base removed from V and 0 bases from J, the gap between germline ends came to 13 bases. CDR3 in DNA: TGTGCCAGCAGCTTAGGTTATGGGGGGAGCTCCTACAATGAGCAGTTCTTC. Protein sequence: CASSLGYGGSSYNEQFF.

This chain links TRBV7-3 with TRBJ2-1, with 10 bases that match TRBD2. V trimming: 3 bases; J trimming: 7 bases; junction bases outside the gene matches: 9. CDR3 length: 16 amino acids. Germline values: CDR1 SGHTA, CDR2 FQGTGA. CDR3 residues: CASSLTRLAGGNEQFF. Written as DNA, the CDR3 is TGTGCCAGCAGCTTGACCCGACTAGCGGGCGGGAATGAGCAGTTCTTC.

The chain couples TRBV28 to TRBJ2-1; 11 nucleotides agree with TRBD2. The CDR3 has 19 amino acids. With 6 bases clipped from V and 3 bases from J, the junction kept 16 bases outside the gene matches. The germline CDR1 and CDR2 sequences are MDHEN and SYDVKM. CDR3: CASSHGLAGLLDRYNEQFF. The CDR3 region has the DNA TGTGCCAGCAGCCATGGACTAGCGGGCCTACTCGACCGCTACAATGAGCAGTTCTTC.

Here the CDR3 reads CASSDSLAGGGETQYF. DNA for the CDR3: TGTGCCAGCAGTGATTCCCTAGCGGGAGGAGGGGAGACCCAGTACTTC. The V gene is TRBV6-1, the J gene TRBJ2-5, with 11 positions matching TRBD2. Germline V gives CDR1 MNHNS, CDR2 SASEGT. The length of the CDR3 is 16 residues. After removal of 3 bases from V and 5 bases from J, the junction contained 8 bases not matched to a gene.

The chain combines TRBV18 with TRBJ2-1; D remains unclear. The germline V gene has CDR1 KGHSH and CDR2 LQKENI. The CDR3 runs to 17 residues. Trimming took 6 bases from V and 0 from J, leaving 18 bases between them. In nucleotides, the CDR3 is TGTGCCAGCTCCACCCGGGTGGGATCTAGCTCCTACAATGAGCAGTTCTTC. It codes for CASSTRVGSSSYNEQFF. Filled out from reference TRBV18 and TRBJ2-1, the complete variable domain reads NAGVMQNPRHLVRRRGQEARLRCSPMKGHSHVYWYRQLPEEGLKFMVYLQKENIIDESGMPKERFSAEFPKEGPSILRIQQVVRGDSAAYFCASSTRVGSSSYNEQFFGPGTRLTVL.

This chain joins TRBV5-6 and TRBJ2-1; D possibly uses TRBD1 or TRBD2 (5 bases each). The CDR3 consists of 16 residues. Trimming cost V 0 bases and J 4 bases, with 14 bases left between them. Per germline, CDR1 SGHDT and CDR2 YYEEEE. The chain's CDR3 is CASSLDLGDVYNEQFF. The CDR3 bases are TGTGCCAGCAGCTTGGATTTGGGGGACGTTTACAATGAGCAGTTCTTC. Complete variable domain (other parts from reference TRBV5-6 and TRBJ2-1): DAGVTQSPTHLIKTRGQQVTLRCSPKSGHDTVSWYQQALGQGPQFIFQYYEEEERQRGNFPDRFSGHQFPNYSSELNVNALLLGDSALYLCASSLDLGDVYNEQFFGPGTRLTVL.

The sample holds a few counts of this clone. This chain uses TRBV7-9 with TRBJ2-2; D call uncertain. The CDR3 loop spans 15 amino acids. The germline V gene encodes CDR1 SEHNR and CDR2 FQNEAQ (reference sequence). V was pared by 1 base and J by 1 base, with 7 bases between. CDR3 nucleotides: TGTGCCAGCAGCTTAGTCCCGGAGAACACCGGGGAGCTGTTTTTT. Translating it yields CASSLVPENTGELFF.

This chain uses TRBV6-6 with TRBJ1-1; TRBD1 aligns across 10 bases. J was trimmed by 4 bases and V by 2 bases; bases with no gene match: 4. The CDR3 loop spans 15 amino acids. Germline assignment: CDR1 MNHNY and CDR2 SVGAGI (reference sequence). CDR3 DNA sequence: TGTGCCAGCAGTTACGGTGGACAGGGGGGCACTGAAGCTTTCTTT. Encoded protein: CASSYGGQGGTEAFF.

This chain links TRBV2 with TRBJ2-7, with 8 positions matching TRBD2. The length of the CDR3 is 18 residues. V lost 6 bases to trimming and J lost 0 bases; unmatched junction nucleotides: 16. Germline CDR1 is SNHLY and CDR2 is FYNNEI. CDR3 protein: CASSVKRISGASSYEQYF. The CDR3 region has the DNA TGTGCCAGCAGCGTTAAACGGATTAGCGGGGCTAGCTCCTACGAGCAGTACTTC. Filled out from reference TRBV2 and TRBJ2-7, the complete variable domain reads EPEVTQTPSHQVTQMGQEVILRCVPISNHLYFYWYRQILGQKVEFLVSFYNNEISEKSEIFDDQFSVERPDGSNFTLKIRSTKLEDSAMYFCASSVKRISGASSYEQYFGPGTRLTVT.